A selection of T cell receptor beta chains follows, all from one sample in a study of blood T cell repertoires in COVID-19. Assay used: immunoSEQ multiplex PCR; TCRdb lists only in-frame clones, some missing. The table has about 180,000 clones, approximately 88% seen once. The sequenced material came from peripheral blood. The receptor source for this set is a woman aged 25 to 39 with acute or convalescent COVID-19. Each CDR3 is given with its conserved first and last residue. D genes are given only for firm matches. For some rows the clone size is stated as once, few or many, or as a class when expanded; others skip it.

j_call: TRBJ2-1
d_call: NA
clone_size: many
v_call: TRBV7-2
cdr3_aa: CASSLEPLYNEQFF
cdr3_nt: TGTGCCAGCAGCTTAGAGCCTCTTTACAATGAGCAGTTCTTC

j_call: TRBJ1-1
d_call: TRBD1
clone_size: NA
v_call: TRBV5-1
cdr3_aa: CASSPTGANTEAFF
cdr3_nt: TGCGCCAGCAGTCCCACAGGGGCGAACACTGAAGCTTTCTTT

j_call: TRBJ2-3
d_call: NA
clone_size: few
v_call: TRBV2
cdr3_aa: CASSETGDTQYF
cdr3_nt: TGTGCCAGCAGTGAAACAGGCGATACGCAGTATTTT

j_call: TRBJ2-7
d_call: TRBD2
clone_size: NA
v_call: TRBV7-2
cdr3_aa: CASSPIAGGRYEQYF
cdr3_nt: TGTGCCAGCAGCCCTATAGCGGGAGGTCGTTACGAGCAGTACTTC

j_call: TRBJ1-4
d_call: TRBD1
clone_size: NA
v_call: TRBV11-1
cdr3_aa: CASSYNQGTEEKLFF
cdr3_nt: TGTGCCAGCAGTTACAACCAAGGGACAGAAGAAAAACTGTTTTTT

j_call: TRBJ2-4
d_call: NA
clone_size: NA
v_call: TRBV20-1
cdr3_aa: CSARVGDIQYF
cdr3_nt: TGCAGTGCTAGAGTGGGAGACATTCAGTACTTC

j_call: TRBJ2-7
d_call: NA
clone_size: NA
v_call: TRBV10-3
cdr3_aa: CAISESAGGYEQYF
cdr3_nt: TGTGCCATCAGTGAGTCCGCGGGTGGGTACGAGCAGTACTTC

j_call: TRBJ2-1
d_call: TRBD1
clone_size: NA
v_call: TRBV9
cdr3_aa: CASSGTGTYYYNEQFF
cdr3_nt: TGTGCCAGCAGCGGGACAGGGACTTACTACTACAATGAGCAGTTCTTC

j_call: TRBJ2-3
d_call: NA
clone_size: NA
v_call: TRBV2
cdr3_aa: CASTRSLGDTQYF
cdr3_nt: TGTGCCAGCACTCGGAGCCTAGGCGATACGCAGTATTTT

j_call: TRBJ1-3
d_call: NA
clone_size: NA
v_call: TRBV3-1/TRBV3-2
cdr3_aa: CASSQNTGSGNTIYF
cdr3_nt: TGTGCCAGCAGCCAAAACACCGGGTCTGGAAACACCATATATTTT

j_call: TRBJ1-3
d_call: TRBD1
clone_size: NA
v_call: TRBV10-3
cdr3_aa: CAISSSDRGENTIYF
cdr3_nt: TGTGCCATCAGTTCGTCGGACAGGGGCGAAAACACCATATATTTT

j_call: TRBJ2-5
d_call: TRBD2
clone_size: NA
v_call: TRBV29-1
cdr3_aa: CSVDGWDGRAVETQYF
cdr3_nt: TGCAGCGTTGACGGTTGGGACGGGAGGGCGGTGGAGACCCAGTACTTC

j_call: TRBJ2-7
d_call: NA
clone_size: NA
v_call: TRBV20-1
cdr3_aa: CSASEQPSYEQYF
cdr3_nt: TGCAGTGCTAGTGAACAGCCCTCCTACGAGCAGTACTTC

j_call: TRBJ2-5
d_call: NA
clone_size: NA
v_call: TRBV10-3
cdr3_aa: CAIRDWRGQETQYF
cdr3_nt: TGTGCCATCAGGGACTGGCGGGGCCAAGAGACCCAGTACTTC

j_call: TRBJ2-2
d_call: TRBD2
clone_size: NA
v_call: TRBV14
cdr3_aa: CASSPPGLARTGELFF
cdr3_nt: TGTGCCAGCAGCCCGCCGGGACTAGCGCGTACCGGGGAGCTGTTTTTT

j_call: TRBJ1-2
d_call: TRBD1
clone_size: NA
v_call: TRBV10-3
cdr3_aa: CAISGQGGYGYTF
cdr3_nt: TGTGCCATCAGTGGACAGGGTGGCTATGGCTACACCTTC